One T cell receptor (beta chain) is described in this entry. In germline, CDR1 is ENHRY, CDR2 SYGVKD. The CDR3 is 13 amino acids. The V and J ends lost 4 bases and 4 bases respectively, with 10 bases between them. The assay was immunoSEQ multiplex PCR, and TCRdb's table has in-frame clones only and misses some. The table includes over 85,000 clones, around 96% detected once. The sample originates from a study of technical replicates of blood from a handful of donors. The gene calls are TRBV10-3 and TRBJ1-1; a weak D match, TRBD1 (5 bases). The sequenced sample consisted of T cells isolated from PBMCs. The sequence came from a human donor in good health. The CDR3: CAISGTGFTEAFF. The CDR3 region has the DNA TGTGCCATCAGTGGTACAGGCTTCACTGAAGCTTTCTTT.